Below are 2 T cell receptor beta chains sequenced from a single sample in a study of human T cells and chemical hapten exposure. TCRdb re-called the RACE reads through MiXCR, storing one row per CDR3 protein. The sample yields fewer than 95,000 distinct CDR3 sequences, 11% seen once. Time point defined: patch test 2, 6 weeks after DPC sensitization. Treatment: therapeutic diphenylcyclopropenone sensitization with weekly scalp DPC. The sample was whole blood, taken in connection with sensitization to the hapten diphenylcyclopropenone (DPC). Receptor source: a man in his forties with alopecia areata. Some clones in this sample may be carry-over from other donors' samples.

V is TRBV20-1 and J is TRBJ1-5; 8 nucleotides line up with TRBD1. V was pared by 3 bases and J by 6 bases, with 7 bases of the junction left unmatched. CDR3 length: 14 amino acids. Germline V gene data show CDR1 as DFQATT and CDR2 as SNEGSKA (reference sequence). This CDR3 reads CSASGQGLTQPQHF. DNA for the CDR3: TGCAGTGCTAGTGGACAGGGTTTGACTCAGCCCCAGCATTTT.

The chain employs TRBV29-1 and TRBJ2-7; D call uncertain. The CDR3 loop spans 11 amino acids. The V gene's germline CDR1 is SQVTM and CDR2 ANQGSEA. V was shortened by 7 bases and J by 1 base, with 8 bases between the two germline ends. The CDR3 is CSAGTSYEQYF. CDR3 nucleotides: TGCAGCGCCGGAACGTCCTACGAGCAGTACTTC.